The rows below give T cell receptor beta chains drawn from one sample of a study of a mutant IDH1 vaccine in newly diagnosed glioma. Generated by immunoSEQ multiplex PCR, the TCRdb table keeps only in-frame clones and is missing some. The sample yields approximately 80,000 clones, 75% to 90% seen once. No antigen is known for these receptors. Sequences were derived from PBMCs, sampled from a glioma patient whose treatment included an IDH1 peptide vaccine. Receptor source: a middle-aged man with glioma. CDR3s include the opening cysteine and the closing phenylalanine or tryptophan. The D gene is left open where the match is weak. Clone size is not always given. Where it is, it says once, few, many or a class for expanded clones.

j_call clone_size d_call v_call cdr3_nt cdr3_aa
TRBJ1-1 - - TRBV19 TGTGCCAGTAGCCAACTCCAGGGAGGGAACACTGAAGCTTTCTTT CASSQLQGGNTEAFF
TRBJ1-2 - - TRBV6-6 TGTGCCAGCACCTTGGGGAGGGATGGAAATGGCTACACCTTC CASTLGRDGNGYTF
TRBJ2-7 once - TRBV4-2 TGTGCCAGCAGCCAAGACTCACAGGGATCCGAGCAGTACTTC CASSQDSQGSEQYF
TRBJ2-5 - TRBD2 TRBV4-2 TGTGCCAGCAGCCACCTCAGACTAGCGGGAATCGAGGTGCCAAGAGAGACCCAGTACTTC CASSHLRLAGIEVPRETQYF
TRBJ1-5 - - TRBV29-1 TGCAGCGTTGCCGGGTCTCTGGATCAGCCCCAGCATTTT CSVAGSLDQPQHF
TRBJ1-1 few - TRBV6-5 TGTGCCAGCAGTTGGACTATCGGGGACACTGAAGCTTTCTTT CASSWTIGDTEAFF
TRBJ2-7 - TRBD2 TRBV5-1 TGCGCCAGCAGCTTGGAAGCGGGAGGGACCTACGAGCAGTACTTC CASSLEAGGTYEQYF
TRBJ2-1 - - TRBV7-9 TGTGCCAGCAGCACCTCGCATGAGCAGTTCTTC CASSTSHEQFF
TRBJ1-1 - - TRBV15 TGTGCCACCAGCAGGCAGAGGTGGACTGAAGCTTTCTTT CATSRQRWTEAFF
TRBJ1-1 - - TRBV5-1 TGCGCCAGCAGCGCAAAAAACACTGAAGCTTTCTTT CASSAKNTEAFF
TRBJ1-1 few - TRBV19 TGTGCCAGTAGTATATCGGCGGAACTGAACACTGAAGCTTTCTTT CASSISAELNTEAFF
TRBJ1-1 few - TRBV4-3 TGCGCCAGCAGCCCCGACTCCTCGGGGTTTACTGAAGCTTTCTTT CASSPDSSGFTEAFF
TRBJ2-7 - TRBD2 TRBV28 TGTGCCAGCAGTCGTAGGACTAGCGCCTTTACCTACGAGCAGTACTTC CASSRRTSAFTYEQYF
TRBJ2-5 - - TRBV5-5 TGTGCCAGCAGCTTGCTCCGGGTAGAGACCCAGTACTTC CASSLLRVETQYF
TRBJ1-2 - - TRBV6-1 TGTGCCAGCAAGAGAATAGCGACTAACTATGGCTACACCTTC CASKRIATNYGYTF
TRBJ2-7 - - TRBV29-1 TGCAGCGTTGCTAGGGACACCGCCTACGAGCAGTACTTC CSVARDTAYEQYF